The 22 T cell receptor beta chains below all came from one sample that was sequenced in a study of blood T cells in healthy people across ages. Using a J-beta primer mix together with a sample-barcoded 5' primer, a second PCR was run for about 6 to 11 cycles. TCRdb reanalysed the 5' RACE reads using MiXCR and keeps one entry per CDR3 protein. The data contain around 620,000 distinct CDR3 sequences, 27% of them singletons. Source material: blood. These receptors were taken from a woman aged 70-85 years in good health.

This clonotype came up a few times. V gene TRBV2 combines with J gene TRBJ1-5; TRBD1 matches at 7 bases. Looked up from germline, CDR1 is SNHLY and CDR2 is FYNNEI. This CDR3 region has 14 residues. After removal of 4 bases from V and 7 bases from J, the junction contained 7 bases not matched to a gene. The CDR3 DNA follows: TGTGCCAGCAGTGGACAGGGTCAAGGGCAGCCCCAGCATTTT. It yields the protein CASSGQGQGQPQHF.

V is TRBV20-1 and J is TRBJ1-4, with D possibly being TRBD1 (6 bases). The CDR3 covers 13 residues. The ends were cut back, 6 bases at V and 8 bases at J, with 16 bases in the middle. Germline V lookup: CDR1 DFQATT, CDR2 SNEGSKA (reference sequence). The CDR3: CSAQPGAREKLFF. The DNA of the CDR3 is TGCAGTGCCCAACCGGGGGCACGGGAAAAACTGTTTTTT.

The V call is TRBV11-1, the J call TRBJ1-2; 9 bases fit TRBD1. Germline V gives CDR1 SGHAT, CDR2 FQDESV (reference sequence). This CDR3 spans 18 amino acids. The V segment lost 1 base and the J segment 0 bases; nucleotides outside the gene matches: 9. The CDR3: CASSLGWTGVCSNYGYTF. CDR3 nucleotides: TGTGCCAGCAGCTTAGGATGGACAGGGGTCTGCTCTAACTATGGCTACACCTTC.

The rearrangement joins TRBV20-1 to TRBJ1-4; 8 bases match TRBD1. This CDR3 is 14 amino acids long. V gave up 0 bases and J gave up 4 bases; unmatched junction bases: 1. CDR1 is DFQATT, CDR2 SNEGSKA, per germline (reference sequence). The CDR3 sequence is CSAREGQVNEKLFF. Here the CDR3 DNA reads TGCAGTGCTAGAGAGGGACAGGTTAATGAAAAACTGTTTTTT.

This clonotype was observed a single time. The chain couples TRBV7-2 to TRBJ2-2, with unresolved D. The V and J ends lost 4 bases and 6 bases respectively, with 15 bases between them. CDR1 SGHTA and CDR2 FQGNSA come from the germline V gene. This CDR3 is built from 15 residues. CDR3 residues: CASSSTGGISGELFF. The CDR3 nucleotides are TGTGCCAGCAGCTCCACCGGTGGTATCTCCGGGGAGCTGTTTTTT.

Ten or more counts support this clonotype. CDR3 loop: CASSSLNRDRGRGGYTF. The CDR3 nucleotides are TGTGCCAGCAGCTCCCTAAACCGGGACAGGGGGCGCGGAGGCTACACCTTC. The V call is TRBV11-2, the J call TRBJ1-2; 12 nucleotides align to TRBD1. In germline, CDR1 is SGHAT, CDR2 FQNNGV. The CDR3 is 17 residues long. After removal of 4 bases from V and 8 bases from J, the junction contained 14 bases not matched to a gene.

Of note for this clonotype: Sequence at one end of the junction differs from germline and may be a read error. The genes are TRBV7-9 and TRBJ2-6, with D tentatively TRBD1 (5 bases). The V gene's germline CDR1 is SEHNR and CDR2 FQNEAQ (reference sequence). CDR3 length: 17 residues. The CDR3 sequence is CASSLSPRSSGANVLAF. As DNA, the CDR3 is TGTGCCAGCAGCTTATCTCCCAGGAGCTCTGGGGCCAACGTCCTGGCTTTC.

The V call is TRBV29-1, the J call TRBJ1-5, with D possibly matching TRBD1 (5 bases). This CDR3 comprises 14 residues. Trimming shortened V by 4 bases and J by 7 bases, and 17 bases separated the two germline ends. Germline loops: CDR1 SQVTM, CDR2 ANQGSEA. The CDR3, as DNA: TGCAGCGTTGCGAAGGGAGGGGCGAGACAGCCCCAGCATTTT. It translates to CSVAKGGARQPQHF.

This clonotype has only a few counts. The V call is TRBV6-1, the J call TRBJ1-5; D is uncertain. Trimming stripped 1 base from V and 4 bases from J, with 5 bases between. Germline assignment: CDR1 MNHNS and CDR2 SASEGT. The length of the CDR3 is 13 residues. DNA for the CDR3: TGTGCCAGCAGTGAAGAGGGAAATCAGCCCCAGCATTTT. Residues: CASSEEGNQPQHF.

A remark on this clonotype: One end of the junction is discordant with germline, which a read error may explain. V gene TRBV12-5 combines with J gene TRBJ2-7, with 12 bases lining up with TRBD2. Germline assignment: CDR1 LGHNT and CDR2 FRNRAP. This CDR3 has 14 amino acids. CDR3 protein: CASGPRLAGEVLFF. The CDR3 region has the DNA TGTGCTAGTGGTCCCAGACTAGCGGGGGAAGTGCTGTTCTTC.

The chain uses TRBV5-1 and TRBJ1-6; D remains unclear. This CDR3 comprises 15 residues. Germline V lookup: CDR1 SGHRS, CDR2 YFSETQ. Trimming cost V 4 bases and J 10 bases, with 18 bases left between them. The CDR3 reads CASSPDLQVRSPLHF. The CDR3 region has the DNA TGCGCCAGCAGCCCGGACCTACAAGTCAGATCACCCCTCCACTTT.

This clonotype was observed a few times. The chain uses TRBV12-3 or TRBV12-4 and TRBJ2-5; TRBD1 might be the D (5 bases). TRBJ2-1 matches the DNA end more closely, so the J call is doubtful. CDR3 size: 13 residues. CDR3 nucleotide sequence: TGTGCCAGCAGTCCTAATAGGGGAAATGAGCAGTTCTTC. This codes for CASSPNRGNEQFF.

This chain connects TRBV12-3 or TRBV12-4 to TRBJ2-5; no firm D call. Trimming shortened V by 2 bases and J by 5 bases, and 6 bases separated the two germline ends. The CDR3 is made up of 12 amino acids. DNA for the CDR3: TGTGCCAGCAGTTTACCGTGGGAGACCCAGTACTTC. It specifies CASSLPWETQYF.

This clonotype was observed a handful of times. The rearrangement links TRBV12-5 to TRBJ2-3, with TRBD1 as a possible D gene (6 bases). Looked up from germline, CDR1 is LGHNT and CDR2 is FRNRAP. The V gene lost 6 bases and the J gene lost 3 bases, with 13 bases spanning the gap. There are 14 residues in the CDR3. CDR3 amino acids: CASGQGSATDTQYF. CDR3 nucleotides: TGTGCTAGTGGGCAGGGGAGCGCTACAGATACGCAGTATTTT.

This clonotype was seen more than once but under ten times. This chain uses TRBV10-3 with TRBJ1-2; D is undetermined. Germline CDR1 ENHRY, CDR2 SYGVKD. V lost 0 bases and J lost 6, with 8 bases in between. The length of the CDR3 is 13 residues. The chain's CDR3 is CAISESSGDGYTF. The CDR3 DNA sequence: TGTGCCATCAGTGAGTCGAGCGGGGATGGCTACACCTTC.

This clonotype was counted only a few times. CDR3 sequence: CASSTSIRGTQYF. CDR3 coding DNA: TGTGCCAGCAGCACTTCTATAAGGGGGACCCAGTACTTC. The J gene is TRBJ2-5, the V gene TRBV7-2; a weak D match, TRBD1 (5 bases). The CDR3 extends over 13 amino acids. Trimming left V 5 bases short and J 7 bases short, with 14 bases between. From germline, CDR1 is SGHTA and CDR2 FQGNSA. Supplemented by reference TRBV7-2 and TRBJ2-5, the full variable domain reads GAGVSQSPSNKVTEKGKDVELRCDPISGHTALYWYRQSLGQGLEFLIYFQGNSAPDKSGLPSDRFSAERTGGSVSTLTIQRTQQEDSAVYLCASSTSIRGTQYFGPGTRLLVL.

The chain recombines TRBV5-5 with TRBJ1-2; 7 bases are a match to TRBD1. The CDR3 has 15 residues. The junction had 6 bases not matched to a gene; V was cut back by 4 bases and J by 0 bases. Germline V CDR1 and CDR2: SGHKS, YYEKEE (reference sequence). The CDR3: CASSLTGITNYGYTF. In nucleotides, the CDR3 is TGTGCCAGCAGCCTGACAGGGATTACTAACTATGGCTACACCTTC.

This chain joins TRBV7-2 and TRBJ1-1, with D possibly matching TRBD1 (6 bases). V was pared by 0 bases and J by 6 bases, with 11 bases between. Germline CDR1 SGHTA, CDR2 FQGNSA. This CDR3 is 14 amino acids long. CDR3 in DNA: TGTGCCAGCAGCTTAGCGGGGGCTGCGGCTGAAGCTTTCTTT. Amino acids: CASSLAGAAAEAFF.

CDR3 bases: TGCAGTGCCCGCACTAATGAAAAACTGTTTTTT. Its protein product is CSARTNEKLFF. The chain links TRBV20-1 to TRBJ1-4; D is uncertain. This CDR3 has 11 amino acids. With 6 bases removed from V and 2 bases from J, the gap between germline ends came to 4 bases. Germline V gene lookup returns CDR1 DFQATT and CDR2 SNEGSKA (reference sequence).

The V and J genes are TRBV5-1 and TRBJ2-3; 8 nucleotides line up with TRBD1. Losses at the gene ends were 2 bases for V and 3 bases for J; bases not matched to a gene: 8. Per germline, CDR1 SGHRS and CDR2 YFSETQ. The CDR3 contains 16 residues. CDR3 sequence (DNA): TGCGCCAGCAGCTTTCTCATTCGGACAGGGACAGATACGCAGTATTTT. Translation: CASSFLIRTGTDTQYF.

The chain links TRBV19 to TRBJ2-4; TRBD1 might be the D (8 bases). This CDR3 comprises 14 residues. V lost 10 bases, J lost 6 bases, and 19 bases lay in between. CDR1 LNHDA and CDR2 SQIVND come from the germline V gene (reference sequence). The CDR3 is CANTRTGRANIQYF. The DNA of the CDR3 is TGTGCCAATACCCGGACAGGGAGGGCAAACATTCAGTACTTC.

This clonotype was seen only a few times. CDR3 DNA sequence: TGCGCCAGCTCTTCTATGGAGGGACAAAGTTACGAGCAGTACTTC. This codes for CASSSMEGQSYEQYF. The J gene is TRBJ2-7, the V gene TRBV5-1, with D tentatively TRBD1 or TRBD2 (6 bases each). CDR1 and CDR2 from the germline V gene are SGHRS and YFSETQ. V lost 7 bases and J lost 4, with 21 bases in between. The CDR3 sequence is 15 residues long.